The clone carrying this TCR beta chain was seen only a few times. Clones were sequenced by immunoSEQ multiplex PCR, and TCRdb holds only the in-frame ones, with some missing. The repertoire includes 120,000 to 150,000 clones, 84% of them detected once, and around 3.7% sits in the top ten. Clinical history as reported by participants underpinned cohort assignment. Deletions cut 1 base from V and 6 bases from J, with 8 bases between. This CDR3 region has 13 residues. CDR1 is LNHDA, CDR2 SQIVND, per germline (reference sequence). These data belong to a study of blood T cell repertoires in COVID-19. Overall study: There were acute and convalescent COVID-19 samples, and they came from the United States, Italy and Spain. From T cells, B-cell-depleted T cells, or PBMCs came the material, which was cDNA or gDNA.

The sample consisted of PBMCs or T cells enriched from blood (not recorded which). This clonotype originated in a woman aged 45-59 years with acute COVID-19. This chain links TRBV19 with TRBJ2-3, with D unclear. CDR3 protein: CASSIALLDTQYF. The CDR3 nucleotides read TGTGCCAGTAGTATAGCTCTCCTGGATACGCAGTATTTT.